The 4 T cell receptor beta chains listed next were all sequenced from one sample in a study of CDR3 diversity in severe acne. From the PCR reads, TCRdb called clonotypes with MiXCR, one entry per CDR3 protein. This table holds over 85,000 distinct CDR3 sequences, around 56% found once. The specimen sequenced was blood. The receptors shown here come from a male donor with acne.

CDR3 protein: CASSFPLQFNEKLFF. The CDR3 coding sequence is TGTGCCAGCAGTTTTCCGCTGCAGTTTAATGAAAAACTGTTTTTT. The V and J genes are TRBV28 and TRBJ1-4; the D is unclear. CDR1 is MDHEN, CDR2 SYDVKM, per germline. The V end was cut by 3 bases, the J end by 4 bases, with 12 bases between. The CDR3 loop spans 15 amino acids. Full variable domain (missing parts from reference TRBV28 and TRBJ1-4): DVKVTQSSRYLVKRTGEKVFLECVQDMDHENMFWYRQDPGLGLRLIYFSYDVKMKEKGDIPEGYSVSREKKERFSLILESASTNQTSMYLCASSFPLQFNEKLFFGSGTQLSVL.

This clonotype was counted a few times. The V call is TRBV6-5, the J call TRBJ2-2; D tentatively reads TRBD1 or TRBD2 (5 bases each). The CDR3 runs 15 residues. V was pared by 6 bases and J by 3 bases, with 14 bases between. CDR1 and CDR2 (germline): MNHEY, SVGAGI. As DNA, the CDR3 is TGTGCCAGCAGCCCGCCGGGGCAGGACACCGGGGAGCTGTTTTTT. This gives the protein CASSPPGQDTGELFF.

The rearrangement uses TRBV11-2 and TRBJ1-1; D unclear. In germline, CDR1 is SGHAT, CDR2 FQNNGV. The CDR3 length is 15 residues. Between the trimmed V and J ends, which lost 1 base and 1 base, there was a span of 10 bases. The CDR3 region has the DNA TGTGCCAGCAGCTTAGTGTGGCGGGAGAACACTGAAGCTTTCTTT. Translation: CASSLVWRENTEAFF.

This clonotype was observed a handful of times. The chain uses TRBV14 and TRBJ2-1; perhaps TRBD1 as D (5 bases). The V end lost 3 bases, the J end lost 5 bases, and 11 bases lay between the germline ends. Looked up from germline, CDR1 is SGHDN and CDR2 is FVKESK. The length of the CDR3 is 14 residues. The CDR3 sequence is CASSHSGFHNEQFF. CDR3 nucleotides: TGTGCCAGCAGCCATTCAGGGTTTCACAATGAGCAGTTCTTC.